This TCR beta chain was identified during a study of beta chain features in type 1 diabetes. As to this clone: What it binds is unknown.

Findings and caveats of the study: The influence of HLA type on TCRB rearrangement stayed undetermined. The naive, central memory and Treg TCRB repertoires of patients appeared to be more similar to one another than those of healthy donors. TCRB CDR3s were moderately but significantly shorter in Type 1 diabetes patients in all four CD4+ subsets.

J was trimmed by 8 bases and V by 1 base; bases with no gene match: 2. CDR3 length: 14 residues. Germline V lookup: CDR1 SEHNR, CDR2 FQNEAQ (reference sequence). What was sequenced were expressed TCRB transcripts, since all of the isolated RNA had been reverse transcribed. Repertoires were generated with immunoSEQ multiplex PCR, while TCRdb's copy carries only in-frame clones and drops some. Seen here are around 50,000 clones, about 48% observed once, and the top ten hold around 0.13%. All of the sorted populations showed purity greater than 95%. J is TRBJ2-4 and V is TRBV7-9, with 10 bases that match TRBD2. This sequence originates from a man aged 25-45 years with type 1 diabetes. The sequenced sample was stem cell memory CD4+ T cells from blood. CDR3 nucleotide sequence: TGTGCCAGCAGCTTAGGTCTAGCGGGAGACATTCAGTACTTC. Residues: CASSLGLAGDIQYF.